The rows below give T cell receptor beta chains drawn from one sample of a study of cytomegalovirus exposure and HLA in healthy donors. Only in-frame clones appear in the TCRdb table, and some are missing; sequencing was by immunoSEQ multiplex PCR. This table holds fewer than 200,000 clones, 81% found once. The sequenced material came from PBMCs. These TCRs come from a woman in her thirties in good health and CMV-seronegative. Each CDR3 is given without its conserved first and last residue.

TRBJ1-5 TRBV7-9 ASSGTGEGNQPQH
TRBJ1-1 TRBV7-9 ASSTTGNTEAF
TRBJ2-2 TRBV6-1 ASSEEDRVTGELF
TRBJ1-6 TRBV7-9 SSSLSNSNSPLH
TRBJ1-3 TRBV5-5 ASSLGASGNTIY
TRBJ2-5 TRBV9 ASSLGSHQETQY
TRBJ1-5 TRBV6-5 ASCSGYQPQH
TRBJ1-2 TRBV6-1 ASRDGQALNYGYT
TRBJ2-7 TRBV10-3 AIRGTSGDEQY
TRBJ2-1 TRBV4-3 ASSQDVDRGINEQF
TRBJ2-3 TRBV7-8 ASTPRAARDTQY
TRBJ2-5 TRBV7-9 ASSLGAGSETQY
TRBJ2-2 TRBV27 ASSLRGQDTGELF
TRBJ2-5 TRBV28 ASSLSKGQGTMTQY
TRBJ2-7 TRBV9 ASSVATGLNAYEQY
TRBJ2-5 TRBV28 ASVGQNEETQY
TRBJ2-7 TRBV27 ASAGQGSYEQY
TRBJ1-5 TRBV14 ASSQVYGNQPQH
TRBJ2-7 TRBV28 ASSLPRVNYEQY
TRBJ2-5 TRBV18 ASSLGTEQGTQY
TRBJ2-5 TRBV5-8 ASSLGTGGETQY
TRBJ2-1 TRBV11-2 ASSLDRVREQF
TRBJ1-5 TRBV10-3 AISVEGKGVNQPQH
TRBJ2-7 TRBV2 ASSEVDRGAIH
TRBJ1-1 TRBV11-2 ASSLLGQGAWGTEAF
TRBJ2-2 TRBV5-1 ASFEGAGATGELF
TRBJ2-7 TRBV1 TSSQDPGRQY
TRBJ2-7 TRBV28 ASSLYGTGSYEQY
TRBJ2-3 TRBV7-9 ASSLSLSTDTQY
TRBJ2-7 TRBV9 ASSVGGSGSSYEQY
TRBJ1-5 TRBV28 ASSNQGYSNQPQH